A single sample gave rise to the 9 T cell receptor beta chains below, sequenced in a study of CD8+ T cells in alopecia areata. Extracted from the samples, RNA was reverse transcribed into cDNA to serve as the sequencing template. TCRdb's copy holds only in-frame clones and misses some; the assay was immunoSEQ multiplex PCR. The table has tens of thousands of clones, around three quarters seen once; the top ten hold 17%. As for treatment: oral pan-JAK inhibitor, 5-10 mg twice daily. This sample comprised CD8+ T cells sorted from blood, obtained at week 44, from a patient treated with tofacitinib. Receptors originate from a human donor with alopecia areata.

This clone was counted at least ten times. V gene TRBV19 combines with J gene TRBJ1-1; tentatively, D is TRBD1 (5 bases). The CDR3 length is 15 residues. The germline V gene encodes CDR1 LNHDA and CDR2 SQIVND (reference sequence). Trimming removed 7 bases from V and 2 bases from J, with 17 bases in between. CDR3: CASTPPGLSNTEAFF. The CDR3 bases are TGTGCCAGTACACCGCCGGGACTCTCTAACACTGAAGCTTTCTTT.

The chain carries TRBV6-6 and TRBJ1-1; D is possibly TRBD1 (6 bases). The CDR3 runs to 13 residues. The germline V gene encodes CDR1 MNHNY and CDR2 SVGAGI (reference sequence). V was clipped by 7 bases and J by 1 base, with 10 bases between them. CDR3 DNA: TGTGCCAGCACAGGACAGCGGAACACTGAAGCTTTCTTT. Its translation: CASTGQRNTEAFF.

This sequence joins TRBV25-1 and TRBJ1-2; the D gene is possibly TRBD1 (5 bases). CDR3 length equals 17 residues. In germline, CDR1 is MGHDK, CDR2 SYGVNS. V shed 5 bases and J shed 1 base, with 20 bases lying between them. CDR3 in amino acids: CASSQTVGTHFNYGYTF. In DNA form, the CDR3 reads TGTGCCAGCAGTCAAACGGTGGGGACTCATTTTAACTATGGCTACACCTTC.

J is TRBJ2-7 and V is TRBV6-6; 11 bases align to TRBD2. Trimming at V came to 6 bases and at J to 3 bases, leaving 7 bases not matched to a gene. Per the germline V gene, CDR1 is MNHNY and CDR2 is SVGAGI (reference sequence). The CDR3 consists of 15 residues. In DNA, the CDR3 is TGTGCCAGCAGGGAGACTAGCGGGGTCCTCTACGAGCAGTACTTC. As protein: CASRETSGVLYEQYF.

This clone has a handful of counts. The chain uses TRBV14 and TRBJ1-2; TRBD1 aligns across 9 bases. The CDR3 is 15 amino acids. V lost 4 bases and J lost 5; bases outside the gene matches: 8. Per germline, CDR1 SGHDN and CDR2 FVKESK. CDR3 DNA: TGTGCCAGCAGCCGAAAAGGGACAGGGAGGTATGGCTACACCTTC. Its translation is CASSRKGTGRYGYTF.

This clone was recorded once. The V call is TRBV2, the J call TRBJ1-2; D possibly corresponds to TRBD1 (6 bases). The CDR3 has 15 residues. Germline V gene lookup returns CDR1 SNHLY and CDR2 FYNNEI. Trimming took off 7 bases at V and 2 bases at J, with 17 bases between the two ends. The DNA for the CDR3 is TGTGCCAGCATTGTGAAGGGGGGTTCGAACTATGGCTACACCTTC. The encoded protein is CASIVKGGSNYGYTF.

The chain couples TRBV4-3 to TRBJ1-1; D might be TRBD1 (5 bases). The V end lost 1 base, the J end lost 2 bases, and 11 bases lay between the germline ends. The germline gives CDR1 LGHNA, CDR2 YSLEER. This CDR3 region has 15 residues. The chain's CDR3 is CASSQVWGDNTEAFF. CDR3 sequence (DNA): TGCGCCAGCAGCCAAGTTTGGGGGGATAACACTGAAGCTTTCTTT.

The chain uses TRBV5-1 and TRBJ1-2, with no clear D. The V end was cut by 5 bases, the J end by 6 bases, with 11 bases between. CDR3 length: 12 residues. Per germline, CDR1 SGHRS and CDR2 YFSETQ. Here the CDR3 reads CASREGDHGYTF. The CDR3 nucleotides read TGCGCCAGCAGGGAGGGTGACCATGGCTACACCTTC.

V is TRBV28 and J is TRBJ2-1; TRBD2 agrees at 9 bases. V was pared by 1 base and J by 7 bases, with 5 bases of the junction left unmatched. The germline CDR1 and CDR2 sequences are MDHEN and SYDVKM. The CDR3 covers 15 residues. DNA of the CDR3: TGTGCCAGCAGTTTATTCGCGGGGGGGCCAAATGAGCAGTTCTTC. Encoded protein: CASSLFAGGPNEQFF.